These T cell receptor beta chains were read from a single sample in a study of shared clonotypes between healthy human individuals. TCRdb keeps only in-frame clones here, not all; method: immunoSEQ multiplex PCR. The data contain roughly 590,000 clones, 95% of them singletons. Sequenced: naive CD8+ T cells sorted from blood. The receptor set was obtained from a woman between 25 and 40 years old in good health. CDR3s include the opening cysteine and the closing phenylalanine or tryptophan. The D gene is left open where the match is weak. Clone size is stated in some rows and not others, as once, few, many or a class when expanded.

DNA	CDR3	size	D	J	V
TGTGCCAGCAGCGCTAGCGGCCACGGGAATCGCAATGAGCAGTTCTTC	CASSASGHGNRNEQFF	NA	TRBD2	TRBJ2-1	TRBV2
TGTGCCAGCAGCTTATCTAGCGCTCCTGCTCGCTTC	CASSLSSAPARF	NA	NA	TRBJ2-7	TRBV5-4
TGTGCCAGCAGCTCCGGTAGGTCTTACGAGCAGTACTTC	CASSSGRSYEQYF	NA	NA	TRBJ2-7	TRBV13
TGCGCCAGCAGCCCCGGGACTAGCGGGAGCCGACAGGATTACGAGCAGTACTTC	CASSPGTSGSRQDYEQYF	NA	TRBD2	TRBJ2-7	TRBV5-1
TGTGCCAGCAGTACCGTAAAGGGGGAGACCTCCTACAATGAGCAGTTCTTC	CASSTVKGETSYNEQFF	NA	NA	TRBJ2-1	TRBV7-9
TGTGCCATCGCGGACTACAATGAGCAGTTCTTC	CAIADYNEQFF	once	NA	TRBJ2-1	TRBV10-3
TGTGCCAGCAGCGTCGCCCAGCAAGGCGCCTACAATGAGCAGTTCTTC	CASSVAQQGAYNEQFF	once	NA	TRBJ2-1	TRBV9
TGTGCCAGCAGCTTCGGGCTAGCGGGAGTTAATGAGCAGTTCTTC	CASSFGLAGVNEQFF	NA	TRBD2	TRBJ2-1	TRBV27
TGTGCCAGCAGACAACTATACACAGATACGCAGTATTTT	CASRQLYTDTQYF	NA	NA	TRBJ2-3	TRBV6-6
TGTGCCAGCAGCTACCGATCGAACACCGGGGAGCTGTTTTTT	CASSYRSNTGELFF	NA	NA	TRBJ2-2	TRBV7-9
TGTGCCAGCAGCTTCGGACTAGCGGGAAGTGGAACGCAGTATTTT	CASSFGLAGSGTQYF	NA	TRBD2	TRBJ2-3	TRBV7-9
TGTGCCAGTAGTATAGGTTCGGCCTACGAGCAGTACTTC	CASSIGSAYEQYF	NA	NA	TRBJ2-7	TRBV19
TGTGCCAGCAGGACAGGGGGCTTCCTCATGAACACTGAAGCTTTCTTT	CASRTGGFLMNTEAFF	NA	TRBD1	TRBJ1-1	TRBV19
TGTGCCAGCAGCGTTGGTAGGGGAACCTACAATGAGCAGTTCTTC	CASSVGRGTYNEQFF	NA	NA	TRBJ2-1	TRBV9
TGTGCTAGTGGTTTACAGGGGGACTATGGCTACACCTTC	CASGLQGDYGYTF	NA	TRBD1	TRBJ1-2	TRBV12-5
TGTGCCAGCAGTTATTGGCGTAAGGCCCTTTTATCCTACAATGAGCAGTTCTTC	CASSYWRKALLSYNEQFF	NA	NA	TRBJ2-1	TRBV6-7
TGTGCCAGCAGTGGGGACAGGAGCTCCTACGAGCAGTACTTC	CASSGDRSSYEQYF	NA	TRBD1	TRBJ2-7	TRBV2
TGTGCCAGTGTTGGCAGGGATGAGACCCAGTACTTC	CASVGRDETQYF	NA	NA	TRBJ2-5	TRBV19
TGTGCCAGCAGCGTGGATTATGTGAGCACCGGGGAGCTGTTTTTT	CASSVDYVSTGELFF	NA	NA	TRBJ2-2	TRBV9
TGTGCCAGCAGCCCCGACGGAGGACAGGGTGGCTATGGCTACACCTTC	CASSPDGGQGGYGYTF	NA	TRBD1	TRBJ1-2	TRBV7-3
TGTGCCATCAGTGAGTCGAGTGGCAGGGGGCGTTCAGATACGCAGTATTTT	CAISESSGRGRSDTQYF	NA	TRBD1	TRBJ2-3	TRBV10-3
TGCGCCAGCAGTTCCCGGGACAGGGTCTACGAGCAGTACTTC	CASSSRDRVYEQYF	NA	TRBD1	TRBJ2-7	TRBV10-1
TGTGCCAGCAGCTCTAGAGACTCAAAGCAGTACTTC	CASSSRDSKQYF	NA	NA	TRBJ2-7	TRBV7-9